The clone carrying this T cell receptor beta chain was counted at least ten times. Its antigen is still unknown. Unique molecular identifiers tagged the TCR beta cDNA libraries. Each CDR3 protein gets one entry after TCRdb re-called the PCR reads with MiXCR. This sample has 250,000 to 300,000 distinct CDR3 sequences, with less than 40% found just once. The source of the sample is a study of post-analysis software for immune sequencing data. V gave up 0 bases and J gave up 7 bases; unmatched junction bases: 4. CDR1 is LGHDT, CDR2 YNNKEL, per germline (reference sequence). This CDR3 has 15 amino acids. The study, taken as a whole, reports: Same-batch samples co-clustered strongly by F measure. Elevated frequency relative to controls characterized four or five TRBV segments in patients, TRBV5-6, TRBV5-1 and TRBV20-1 among them. Relative to controls, patients with multiple sclerosis showed significantly lower normalized Chao1 diversity.

The sequenced material came from blood. V is TRBV3-1 and J is TRBJ2-1; 9 nucleotides match TRBD2. This TCR came from a girl aged 10-17 years with multiple sclerosis. In DNA form, the CDR3 reads TGTGCCAGCAGCCAAGATGCGGGGGGGTGGAATGAGCAGTTCTTC. Translated, it gives CASSQDAGGWNEQFF.